These T cell receptor beta chains were read from a single sample in a study of shared clonotypes between healthy human individuals. The protocol was immunoSEQ multiplex PCR, while the TCRdb copy is restricted to in-frame clones and leaves out a portion. The table has over 2 million clones, around 95% seen once. Input material: naive CD4+ T cells sorted from blood. The receptors were gathered from a man younger than 30 in good health. Each CDR3 is given with its conserved first and last residue. D genes are given only for firm matches. The size of a clone is reported for some rows only, either as once, few or many, or as a class for expanded clones.

clone_size d_call j_call v_call cdr3_nt cdr3_aa
. . TRBJ1-1 TRBV7-2 TGTGCCAGCAGCTTAAAGGGAACTGAAGCTTTCTTT CASSLKGTEAFF
. . TRBJ2-5 TRBV10-3 TGTGCCATCAGTGAGGGGAGGGGGCAGGGTGAGACCCAGTACTTC CAISEGRGQGETQYF
. . TRBJ2-6 TRBV6-1 TGTGCCAGCAGTGAGGGGGTGTTAGCCCACTCTGGGGCCAACGTCCTGACTTTC CASSEGVLAHSGANVLTF
. . TRBJ1-1 TRBV5-1 TGCGCCAGCAGCTTGACAGGGATGGGGACTGAAGCTTTCTTT CASSLTGMGTEAFF
. . TRBJ2-3 TRBV6-5 TGTGCCAGCAAGAGGCCGGGTATAGATACGCAGTATTTT CASKRPGIDTQYF
. . TRBJ2-3 TRBV5-3 TGTGCCAGAACTTCCAAAAGCACAGATACGCAGTATTTT CARTSKSTDTQYF
once . TRBJ2-3 TRBV18 TGTGCCAGCTCACCACGGGGTCAGGATACGCAGTATTTT CASSPRGQDTQYF
. . TRBJ1-1 TRBV6-1 TGTGCCAGCAGTGAAGCGAGCGGGTTGAACACTGAAGCTTTCTTT CASSEASGLNTEAFF
. TRBD2 TRBJ2-1 TRBV20-1 TGCAGTGCTGCGGGGGGGCCGTATAGAGTCTTC CSAAGGPYRVF
. . TRBJ1-4 TRBV7-9 TGTGCCAGCAGCTTAGCTTCGGGATCTATTGGTGAAAAACTGTTTTTT CASSLASGSIGEKLFF
. TRBD1 TRBJ1-2 TRBV6-1 TGTGCCAGCAGTGTGACAGGGGGCGATACCTATGGCTACACCTTC CASSVTGGDTYGYTF
. TRBD1 TRBJ2-7 TRBV30 TGTGCCTGGAAGGCCGACAGGGGAGTCCGAGAGCAGTACTTC CAWKADRGVREQYF
. . TRBJ2-6 TRBV9 TGTGCCAGCAGCGCGAGAGTACTCAGTTCTGGGGCCAACGTCCTGACTTTC CASSARVLSSGANVLTF
. . TRBJ1-1 TRBV10-3 TGTGCCATCAGTGTTGGACAGCCCACTGAAGCTTTCTTT CAISVGQPTEAFF
. TRBD1 TRBJ1-4 TRBV2 TGTGCCAGCAGGCCCGGGACAGGCTTCTTCGAAAAACTGTTTTTT CASRPGTGFFEKLFF
. TRBD1 TRBJ2-2 TRBV11-1 TGTGCCAGCAGCCGACAGGGGACCGGGGAGCTGTTTTTT CASSRQGTGELFF
. . TRBJ2-7 TRBV6-5 TGTGCCAGCAGTCCCGGACTGGTAACCTACGAGCAGTACTTC CASSPGLVTYEQYF
few TRBD1 TRBJ2-2 TRBV11-2 TGTGCCAGCAGCCCCGGGACAGCGAACACCGGGGAGCTGTTTTTT CASSPGTANTGELFF
. . TRBJ2-7 TRBV5-6 TGTGCCAGCAGCTTGGTGGGGGTGAACGAGCAGTACTTC CASSLVGVNEQYF
. . TRBJ2-1 TRBV5-1 TGCGCCAGCAGCTGGAAATCTAGCGCCTCCTACAATGAGCAGTTCTTC CASSWKSSASYNEQFF
. . TRBJ2-1 TRBV10-1 TGCGCCAGCCAGCAAGGGTTCTACAATGAGCAGTTCTTC CASQQGFYNEQFF
once . TRBJ2-3 TRBV5-1 TGCGCCAGCAGCCCACGACAGACTAGCACAGATACGCAGTATTTT CASSPRQTSTDTQYF
. TRBD2 TRBJ2-1 TRBV2 TGTGCCAGCGATCGACTAGCGGGGCCCAATGAGCAGTTCTTC CASDRLAGPNEQFF
. TRBD1 TRBJ1-2 TRBV29-1 TGCAGCGTCGCCCGGGACAGGGGGGATGGCTACACCTTC CSVARDRGDGYTF
once . TRBJ1-6 TRBV18 TGTGCCAGCTCACCCTCGCAGGGGTACTCACCCCTCCACTTT CASSPSQGYSPLHF
. . TRBJ2-1 TRBV5-1 TGCGCCAGCAGCTTTAACGGACAGACCTTCAATGAGCAGTTCTTC CASSFNGQTFNEQFF
once . TRBJ2-7 TRBV6-1 TGTGCCAGCAGTGTTACCCGAAACTACGAGCAGTACTTC CASSVTRNYEQYF
once . TRBJ2-2 TRBV29-1 TGCAGCGTTGAGCCCCGGAGGACCGGGGAGCTGTTTTTT CSVEPRRTGELFF
. . TRBJ1-3 TRBV2 TGTGCCAGCAGTGAAGCGACAATCTCTGGAAACACCATATATTTT CASSEATISGNTIYF
few . TRBJ1-5 TRBV6-6 TGTGCCAGCACCACCTTAGTTCCGCAGGGCAATCAGCCCCAGCATTTT CASTTLVPQGNQPQHF
. TRBD1 TRBJ2-7 TRBV7-8 TGTGCCAGCAGCTTAGCCCCGTCAGGGACAGGGGGGCTCGGGCACTACGAGCAGTACTTC CASSLAPSGTGGLGHYEQYF
. . TRBJ1-1 TRBV6-5 TGTGCCAGCAGTTTGGTCGTGAACACTGAAGCTTTCTTT CASSLVVNTEAFF
. TRBD1 TRBJ2-7 TRBV28 TGTGCCAGTAACGCCGGGACAGGCACGTTCGAGCAGTACTTC CASNAGTGTFEQYF
. TRBD1 TRBJ1-6 TRBV11-2 TGTGCCAGCAGCTTAACCGACAGGGGCTCACCCCTCCACTTT CASSLTDRGSPLHF
. TRBD1 TRBJ1-1 TRBV6-5 TGTGCCAGCAGATCGGACAGGGCCTCGCTTGAAGCTTTCTTT CASRSDRASLEAFF
. . TRBJ2-7 TRBV6-5 TGTGCCAGCAGTTATGGGGCACCGGGCGTGGAGCAGTACTTC CASSYGAPGVEQYF
few . TRBJ2-2 TRBV7-9 TGTGCCAGCATCCCGGGAAACACCGGGGAGCTGTTTTTT CASIPGNTGELFF
. TRBD2 TRBJ2-5 TRBV5-1 TGCGCCAGCAGCTCTAGCGGGTACCACCAAGAGACCCAGTACTTC CASSSSGYHQETQYF
. . TRBJ2-1 TRBV11-2 TGTGCCAGCAGCTCCAGTGACTCGAATGAGCAGTTCTTC CASSSSDSNEQFF
. . TRBJ2-5 TRBV5-1 TGCGCCAGCAGCCGAATAGCGGCTGCTCAAGAGACCCAGTACTTC CASSRIAAAQETQYF
. . TRBJ1-2 TRBV5-4 TGTGCCAGCAGCTTAGAAATAACAGGGAACTATGGCTACACCTTC CASSLEITGNYGYTF
. . TRBJ2-3 TRBV4-3 TGCGCCAGCAGCCAAGGAAAGCGAGATACGCAGTATTTT CASSQGKRDTQYF
. . TRBJ1-1 TRBV28 TGTGCCAGCAGTTACAGGTTTCCAGCGGAAGCTTTCTTT CASSYRFPAEAFF
once TRBD1 TRBJ2-7 TRBV6-5 TGTGCCAGCAACGACAGGGTCTCCTACGAGCAGTACTTC CASNDRVSYEQYF
. . TRBJ2-7 TRBV2 TGTGCCAGCAGGGAACGGGGGGGTTGGACAGGGCCTTTCTACGAGCAGTACTTC CASRERGGWTGPFYEQYF
. . TRBJ1-1 TRBV19 TGTGCCAGTAGCCCAGGGTTGAACACTGAAGCTTTCTTT CASSPGLNTEAFF
. TRBD1 TRBJ1-2 TRBV6-6 TGTGCCAGCAGTTCCCGGACAGGGGGCGCGGGCGGCTACACCTTC CASSSRTGGAGGYTF
. . TRBJ2-1 TRBV11-2 TGTGCCAGCAGCTTAGTGGCTAGCAGATACAATGAGCAGTTCTTC CASSLVASRYNEQFF
. TRBD2 TRBJ2-1 TRBV30 TGTGCCTGGAGTAACCAAAGGGTGTTTGCGGGAGGCCCGAGCTCCTACAATGAGCAGTTCTTC CAWSNQRVFAGGPSSYNEQFF
. TRBD1 TRBJ1-6 TRBV5-6 TGTGCCAGCAGCTTCGGACAGGTAGACTCACCCCTCCACTTT CASSFGQVDSPLHF
. . TRBJ1-4 TRBV28 TGTGCCAGCAGCCAGGCCTATAGGGAAAAACTGTTTTTT CASSQAYREKLFF
. . TRBJ1-6 TRBV10-3 TGTGCCATCAGGGGAGAGCAGACTCATTCACCCCTCCACTTT CAIRGEQTHSPLHF
once . TRBJ2-2 TRBV5-1 TGCGCCAGCGCTGTTTTGGGGACAAACACCGGGGAGCTGTTTTTT CASAVLGTNTGELFF